This T cell receptor beta chain was sequenced in a study of T cell repertoires in cytomegalovirus infection. Study in general: TCR beta signatures that were public indicated CMV infection and matching HLA type.

This clonotype showed up many times. No antigen is known for it. TCRdb itself ran the reads through MiXCR, one entry per CDR3 protein. The data hold approximately 200,000 distinct CDR3 sequences, with over 20% observed a single time. Whole-study results and caveats: Cumulative public TCR beta family frequency identified CMV carriers with the relevant HLA.

Between the trimmed V and J ends, which lost 2 bases and 2 bases, there was a span of 7 bases. Germline V gene sequence: CDR1 MDHEN, CDR2 SYDVKM. The CDR3 is 13 amino acids. V and J are TRBV28 and TRBJ2-7; perhaps TRBD2 as D (5 bases). The sequenced sample consisted of CD8+ T cells from PBMCs. This receptor was taken from a human donor in good health (CMV status not recorded). Some clones in this sample may be carry-over from other donors' samples. The CDR3 loop is CASSLPGAYEQYF. Written as DNA, the CDR3 is TGTGCCAGCAGTTTACCCGGGGCCTACGAGCAGTACTTC.